What follows describes a single TCR beta chain. What it binds is unknown. These data belong to a study of immune cell composition in non-small cell lung cancer. General study results and limits: It was not proven that tumour-reactive clones equal dominant tumour-associated clones. Squamous carcinomas (about 75%) more often had tumour-associated clones >0.5% than adenocarcinomas (roughly 35%). Tumour TCR-beta clonality showed no significant link to smoking pack-years.

The normal lung sample lay at least 3 cm, and maximally far, from the tumour. Per the germline V gene, CDR1 is SGHRS and CDR2 is YFSETQ. With V trimmed by 5 bases and J by 9 bases, 11 bases remained unmatched. This CDR3 has 14 amino acids. Profiled with immunoSEQ multiplex PCR; TCRdb holds only in-frame clones, not every one. The sample contains 1,700 or so clones, about 79% of which appear only once. This sequence originates from a human donor with non-small cell lung cancer. Sequences were obtained from non-adjacent lung tissue. This chain uses TRBV5-1 with TRBJ2-1; 7 bases match TRBD2. DNA for the CDR3: TGCGCCAGCAGGGGGAGGGCAGGGCATATTGAGCAGTTCTTC. It yields the protein CASRGRAGHIEQFF. Combining the CDR3 with reference TRBV5-1 and TRBJ2-1 gives the whole variable domain KAGVTQTPRYLIKTRGQQVTLSCSPISGHRSVSWYQQTPGQGLQFLFEYFSETQRNKGNFPGRFSGRQFSNSRSEMNVSTLELGDSALYLCASRGRAGHIEQFFGPGTRLTVL.